These 8 T cell receptor beta chains were sequenced from one sample in a study of blood T cell repertoires in COVID-19. Measured with immunoSEQ multiplex PCR; TCRdb has only the in-frame clones, and not every one. The table has about 440,000 clones, roughly 90% seen once. The specimen was peripheral blood. The receptors were gathered from a woman aged 25-40 years with acute or convalescent COVID-19.

V and J are TRBV3-1 (or the pseudogene TRBV3-2) and TRBJ2-1; 8 bases map to TRBD2. V shed 0 bases and J 3 bases; nucleotides not matched to a gene: 7. From germline, CDR1 is LGHDT and CDR2 YNNKEL (reference sequence). This CDR3 contains 17 residues. The CDR3 sequence is CASSQDLLAGRYNEQFF. The CDR3 DNA follows: TGTGCCAGCAGCCAAGACCTCCTAGCGGGCCGCTACAATGAGCAGTTCTTC.

The chain recombines TRBV3-1 (or the pseudogene TRBV3-2) with TRBJ1-4, with 9 bases fitting TRBD1. The junction had 14 bases not matched to a gene; V was cut back by 1 base and J by 8 bases. This CDR3 is 18 amino acids long. Germline values: CDR1 LGHDT, CDR2 YNNKEL (reference sequence). DNA of the CDR3: TGTGCCAGCAGCCAAGTTTTTATTCGGGACAGGGCGGGAGAAAAACTGTTTTTT. Translation: CASSQVFIRDRAGEKLFF.

The chain carries TRBV13 and TRBJ2-1; 8 nucleotides match TRBD1. Germline V gives CDR1 PRHDT, CDR2 FYEKMQ (reference sequence). The CDR3 is 14 amino acids. The junction had 5 bases not matched to a gene; V was cut back by 3 bases and J by 7 bases. The CDR3 coding sequence is TGTGCCAGCAGCTTGACAGGGGAAAAGAATGAGCAGTTCTTC. This encodes CASSLTGEKNEQFF.

The CDR3 DNA reads TGTGCCAGCAGCAAGGAGGGACTCAACACCGGGGAGCTGTTTTTT. Its translation is CASSKEGLNTGELFF. The chain employs TRBV2 and TRBJ2-2; a possible D gene is TRBD2 (6 bases). The V end was cut by 6 bases, the J end by 2 bases, with 13 bases between. Germline-derived CDR1 and CDR2 are SNHLY and FYNNEI. This CDR3 has 15 amino acids.

The V and J genes are TRBV2 and TRBJ2-3; 7 bases match TRBD2. The CDR3 length is 16 residues. J lost 0 bases, V lost 5 bases, and 8 bases had no gene match. CDR1 and CDR2 from the germline V gene are SNHLY and FYNNEI. CDR3 loop: CASSKRGSSSTDTQYF. The CDR3 DNA reads as TGTGCCAGCAGTAAGCGGGGTTCTTCTAGCACAGATACGCAGTATTTT.

The chain combines TRBV7-6 with TRBJ1-4, with TRBD1 matching over 8 bases. Germline trimming cut 6 bases from V and 5 bases from J; bases unmatched to any gene: 5. This CDR3 contains 14 residues. Germline loops: CDR1 SGHVS, CDR2 FNYEAQ. The DNA for the CDR3 is TGTGCCAGCAGTCGACAGGGGCCAAATGAAAAACTGTTTTTT. This sequence encodes CASSRQGPNEKLFF.

This chain joins TRBV10-3 and TRBJ2-3; 8 nucleotides align to TRBD2. The ends lost 2 bases at V and 2 bases at J; junction bases unmatched: 3. The V gene's germline CDR1 is ENHRY and CDR2 SYGVKD. The CDR3 is 15 amino acids. CDR3 nucleotide sequence: TGTGCCATCAGTGAGCACGGGGGGGACACAGATACGCAGTATTTT. Translating it yields CAISEHGGDTDTQYF.

This clone was observed a single time. The CDR3, as DNA: TGTGCCAGCAGTTTATTCGCTGGCGGGGCTGAAGCTTTCTTT. This sequence encodes CASSLFAGGAEAFF. The chain recombines TRBV28 with TRBJ1-1; D uncertain. The length of the CDR3 is 14 residues. The germline V gene has CDR1 MDHEN and CDR2 SYDVKM. Between the trimmed V and J ends, which lost 1 base and 6 bases, there was a span of 12 bases.